This TCR beta chain came from a study of cytomegalovirus exposure and HLA in healthy donors. The germline V gene encodes CDR1 SGHRS and CDR2 YFSETQ. V gave up 4 bases and J gave up 0 bases, with 11 bases separating them. The CDR3 has 15 amino acids. The study ran its PCR with 60 Vbeta and 13 Jbeta primers. TCRdb keeps only in-frame clones here, not all; method: immunoSEQ multiplex PCR. The table has about 89,000 clones, 70% to 80% seen once. This clone showed up just a few times. The sequence derives from a man younger than 40 in good health and CMV-seronegative. The sample comprised PBMCs. This rearrangement joins TRBV5-1 to TRBJ2-1; the D is unclear. CDR3 nucleotides: TGCGCCAGCAGCGCCCGACTCTTCTCCTACAATGAGCAGTTCTTC. Translating gives CASSARLFSYNEQFF.